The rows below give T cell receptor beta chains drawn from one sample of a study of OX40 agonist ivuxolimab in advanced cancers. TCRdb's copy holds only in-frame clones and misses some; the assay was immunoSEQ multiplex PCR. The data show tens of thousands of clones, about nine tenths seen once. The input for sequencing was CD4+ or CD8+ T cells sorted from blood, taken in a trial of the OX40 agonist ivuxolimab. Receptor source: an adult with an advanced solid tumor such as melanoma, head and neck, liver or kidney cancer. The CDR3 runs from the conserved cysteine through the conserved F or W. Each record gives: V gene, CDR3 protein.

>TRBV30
CAWAQGPSGNTIYF
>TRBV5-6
CASSFSNEQYF
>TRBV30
CAWSGLGREKLFF
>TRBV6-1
CASSEALRAGGGETQYF
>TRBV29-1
CSVAGGTGDQPQHF
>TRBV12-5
CASGLGGYTEAFF
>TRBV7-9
CASSSVPEQFF
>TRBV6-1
CASSETGGRYF
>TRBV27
CASGLKQGNFVEQYF
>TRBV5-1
CASSPSSATYEQYF
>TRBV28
CASRTGTGRGVSNQPQHF
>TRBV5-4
CASSLVGGGIGETQYF
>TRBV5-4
CASSLVTEAFF
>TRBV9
CASRTGQLPPTF
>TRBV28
CASSVTPRGPYEQYF
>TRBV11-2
CASSLRDRLVDF
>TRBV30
CAWTAATLSSGNTIYF
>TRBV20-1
CSAIRGAEAFF
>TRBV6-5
CASSYSNRGSEQYF
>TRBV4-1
CASSQAMGGSTDTQYF
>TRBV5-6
CASSLAGRGYWDSPLHF
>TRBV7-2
CASSLTGLVRQFF
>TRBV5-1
CASSSGAGQADTQYF
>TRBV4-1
CASSQSRMGLGNIQYF
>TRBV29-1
CSVARDRGVPETQYF
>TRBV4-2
CASSQERRAGETQYF
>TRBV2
CASSGNRGSYNEQFF
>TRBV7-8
CASNRPAAGGYDGELFF
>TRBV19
CASSMAPTATGVNTEAFF
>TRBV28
CASSPLFQNTEAFF
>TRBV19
CASSIGPKETQYF
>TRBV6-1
CASRDVNTGELFF
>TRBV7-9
CASSSTVTNSPLHF
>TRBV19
CASRDLRGHTDTQYF
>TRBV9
CASSVVAGTAEAFF
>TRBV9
CASSVVSSGPTNEQFF
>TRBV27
CASSSGKSYEQYF
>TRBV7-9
CASSGQGYEQYF
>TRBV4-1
CASSLRDNRQQFF
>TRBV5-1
CASRTSGGSSTDTQYF
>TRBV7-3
CASSATGLTGELFF
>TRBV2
CASRLDRAEGNEQFF